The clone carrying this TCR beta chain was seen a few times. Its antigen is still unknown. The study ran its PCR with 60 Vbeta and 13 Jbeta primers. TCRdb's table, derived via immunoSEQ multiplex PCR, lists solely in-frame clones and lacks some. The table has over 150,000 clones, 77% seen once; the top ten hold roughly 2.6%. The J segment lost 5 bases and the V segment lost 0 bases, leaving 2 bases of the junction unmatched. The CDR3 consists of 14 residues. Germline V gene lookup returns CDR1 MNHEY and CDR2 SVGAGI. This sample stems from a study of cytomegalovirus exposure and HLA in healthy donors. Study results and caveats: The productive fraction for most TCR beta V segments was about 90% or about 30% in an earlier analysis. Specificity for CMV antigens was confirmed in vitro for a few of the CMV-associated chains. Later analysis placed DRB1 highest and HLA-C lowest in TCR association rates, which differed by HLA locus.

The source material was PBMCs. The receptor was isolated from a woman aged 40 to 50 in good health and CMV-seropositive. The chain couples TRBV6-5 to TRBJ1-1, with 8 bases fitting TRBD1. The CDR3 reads CASSYSTGVTEAFF. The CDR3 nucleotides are TGTGCCAGCAGTTACTCGACAGGGGTGACTGAAGCTTTCTTT.